The 23 T cell receptor beta chains below were found in one sample sequenced in a study of blood T cell repertoires in COVID-19. The data were produced by immunoSEQ multiplex PCR, yet TCRdb's version contains in-frame clones alone and is incomplete. The table has about 150,000 clones, more than 75% seen once. Sample: peripheral blood. These TCRs come from a man aged 50 to 59 who had recovered from COVID-19.

The rearrangement uses TRBV9 and TRBJ1-3; possibly TRBD1 for D (6 bases). V lost 3 bases, J lost 0 bases, and 13 bases lay in between. CDR3 size: 16 residues. Germline CDR1 is SGDLS and CDR2 is YYNGEE. CDR3 amino acids: CASSAPDRTSGNTIYF. CDR3 DNA: TGTGCCAGCAGCGCCCCAGACAGGACCTCTGGAAACACCATATATTTT.

V and J are TRBV18 and TRBJ1-4; D remains ambiguous. The CDR3 has 13 residues. Trimming shortened V by 2 bases and J by 8 bases, and 9 bases separated the two germline ends. Germline V gives CDR1 KGHSH, CDR2 LQKENI. The CDR3 here is CASSPGRKEKLFF. In nucleotides, the CDR3 is TGTGCCAGCTCACCAGGGAGAAAAGAAAAACTGTTTTTT.

This clone was detected once. CDR3 region: CASSFPGQGRYNEQFF. In DNA, the CDR3 is TGTGCCAGCAGCTTTCCGGGACAGGGGCGCTACAATGAGCAGTTCTTC. The chain joins TRBV14 to TRBJ2-1, with TRBD1 matching 10 bases. With 5 bases clipped from V and 3 bases from J, the junction kept 7 bases outside the gene matches. Germline V gene data show CDR1 as SGHDN and CDR2 as FVKESK. There are 16 residues in the CDR3.

The rearrangement joins TRBV27 to TRBJ2-3, with 13 positions matching TRBD2. The junction had 9 bases not matched to a gene; V was cut back by 5 bases and J by 1 base. This CDR3 contains 18 residues. The germline CDR1 and CDR2 sequences are MNHEY and SMNVEV (reference sequence). CDR3 loop: CASSPGTSGVPRTDTQYF. In DNA, the CDR3 is TGTGCCAGCAGTCCCGGGACTAGCGGGGTGCCACGCACAGATACGCAGTATTTT.

V usage is TRBV5-4 and J usage is TRBJ2-5, with no clear D. CDR1 SGHNT and CDR2 YYREEE come from the germline V gene (reference sequence). The CDR3 is 14 residues long. V lost 0 bases and J 1 base, leaving 7 bases between the germline ends. In DNA, the CDR3 is TGTGCCAGCAGCTTGGACAGTACCCAAGAGACCCAGTACTTC. Translation gives CASSLDSTQETQYF.

V gene TRBV11-2 combines with J gene TRBJ1-6, with 12 bases that match TRBD1. Trimming took 6 bases from V and 7 from J; bases not matched to a gene: 7. Germline V gene sequence: CDR1 SGHAT, CDR2 FQNNGV. The length of the CDR3 is 16 residues. The CDR3 loop reads CASRPGQGADNSPLHF. The CDR3 bases are TGTGCCAGCAGACCGGGACAGGGGGCCGACAATTCACCCCTCCACTTT.

The chain is built from TRBV5-1 and TRBJ2-1, with 9 bases matching TRBD1. With 4 bases clipped from V and 1 base from J, the junction kept 9 bases outside the gene matches. The CDR3 has 17 residues. Germline V gene lookup returns CDR1 SGHRS and CDR2 YFSETQ. CDR3 protein: CASSIHPGTGSYNEQFF. The CDR3 DNA sequence: TGCGCCAGCAGCATACACCCCGGGACAGGGTCCTACAATGAGCAGTTCTTC.

This chain uses TRBV9 with TRBJ2-7; perhaps TRBD2 as D (5 bases). The CDR3 loop spans 12 amino acids. The germline gives CDR1 SGDLS, CDR2 YYNGEE. Trimming left V 7 bases short and J 6 bases short, with 14 bases between. CDR3 amino acids: CASGETDSEQYF. The DNA of the CDR3 is TGTGCCAGCGGCGAGACGGACTCCGAGCAGTACTTC.

The rearrangement uses TRBV3-1 (or the pseudogene TRBV3-2) and TRBJ1-1; 8 positions agree with TRBD1. Germline CDR1 and CDR2: LGHDT and YNNKEL (reference sequence). Trimming took 7 bases from V and 5 from J; bases not matched to a gene: 9. The CDR3 length is 14 residues. CDR3 in amino acids: CASTRGQGRTEAFF. In nucleotides, the CDR3 is TGTGCCAGCACCCGTGGACAGGGTAGGACTGAAGCTTTCTTT.

The rearrangement uses TRBV7-9 and TRBJ2-3; 13 bases line up with TRBD2. CDR3 length: 16 amino acids. J lost 6 bases, V lost 0 bases, and 3 bases had no gene match. The germline V gene encodes CDR1 SEHNR and CDR2 FQNEAQ (reference sequence). The chain's CDR3 is CASSLALAGGSDTQYF. The CDR3 region has the DNA TGTGCCAGCAGCTTAGCACTAGCGGGAGGGTCGGATACGCAGTATTTT.

J is TRBJ2-5 and V is TRBV6-2 or TRBV6-3; tentative D call: TRBD2 (5 bases). CDR1 is MNHEY, CDR2 SVGEGT, per germline. The CDR3 spans 14 residues. V was cut by 6 bases and J by 5 bases, with 16 bases left in between. Here the CDR3 DNA reads TGTGCCAGCAGCACACCAACTAGTGTGGAGACCCAGTACTTC. It specifies CASSTPTSVETQYF.

This clone was counted a single time. The J gene is TRBJ1-6, the V gene TRBV5-1; TRBD1 matches at 7 bases. The CDR3 spans 14 residues. V lost 0 bases to trimming and J lost 10 bases; unmatched junction nucleotides: 4. Germline loops: CDR1 SGHRS, CDR2 YFSETQ. The CDR3: CASSLDRGRSPLHF. Written as DNA, the CDR3 is TGCGCCAGCAGCTTGGACAGGGGTCGGTCACCCCTCCACTTT.

The chain carries TRBV28 and TRBJ1-1; maybe TRBD1 (6 bases). The length of the CDR3 is 15 residues. Trimming took 6 bases from V and 4 from J, leaving 18 bases between them. CDR1 is MDHEN, CDR2 SYDVKM, per germline. Written as DNA, the CDR3 is TGTGCCAGCAGCAGGGGAGGGGCCGGGTCCACTGAAGCTTTCTTT. The encoded protein is CASSRGGAGSTEAFF. The complete variable domain, with remaining parts taken from reference TRBV28 and TRBJ1-1, reads DVKVTQSSRYLVKRTGEKVFLECVQDMDHENMFWYRQDPGLGLRLIYFSYDVKMKEKGDIPEGYSVSREKKERFSLILESASTNQTSMYLCASSRGGAGSTEAFFGQGTRLTVV.

The rearrangement joins TRBV6-5 to TRBJ1-5; no reliable D call. V lost 6 bases and J 4 bases, leaving 7 bases between the germline ends. The CDR3 runs 12 residues. CDR1 and CDR2 (germline): MNHEY, SVGAGI. This CDR3 is CASRNINQPQHF. CDR3 bases: TGTGCCAGCAGAAACATTAATCAGCCCCAGCATTTT.

CDR3 sequence: CASSLLTGLNTEAFF. CDR3 coding DNA: TGTGCCAGCAGCTTGCTTACAGGGCTTAACACTGAAGCTTTCTTT. The chain couples TRBV5-4 to TRBJ1-1; D may be TRBD1 (6 bases). V was trimmed by 1 base and J by 2 bases, leaving 12 bases between them. This CDR3 is built from 15 residues. Looked up from germline, CDR1 is SGHNT and CDR2 is YYREEE (reference sequence).

This chain connects TRBV11-3 to TRBJ2-4; the match to TRBD2 covers 8 bases. CDR3 size: 19 residues. Germline trimming cut 5 bases from V and 0 bases from J; bases unmatched to any gene: 15. Germline assignment: CDR1 SGHNT and CDR2 YENEEA. This CDR3 reads CASSIHGGELHLAKNIQYF. CDR3 nucleotides: TGTGCCAGCAGCATACACGGGGGGGAGCTCCATCTAGCCAAAAACATTCAGTACTTC.

V is TRBV5-1 and J is TRBJ2-1; D is perhaps TRBD1 (8 bases). The CDR3 length is 14 residues. Germline V gives CDR1 SGHRS, CDR2 YFSETQ. With 1 base removed from V and 7 bases from J, the gap between germline ends came to 12 bases. CDR3 sequence (DNA): TGCGCCAGCAGCTTGACAGGGGGGGTTAATGAGCAGTTCTTC. Translating it yields CASSLTGGVNEQFF.

The rearrangement uses TRBV7-9 and TRBJ2-5; D gene unclear. The CDR3 has 15 amino acids. With 5 bases removed from V and 4 bases from J, the gap between germline ends came to 17 bases. Looked up from germline, CDR1 is SEHNR and CDR2 is FQNEAQ (reference sequence). The CDR3 here is CASSHSSVSRETQYF. The CDR3 DNA follows: TGTGCCAGCAGCCACTCCTCGGTTTCTCGAGAGACCCAGTACTTC.

V gene TRBV6-5 combines with J gene TRBJ1-3, with D hard to call. Trimming removed 8 bases from V and 1 base from J, with 6 bases in between. The germline V gene has CDR1 MNHEY and CDR2 SVGAGI. This CDR3 has 12 residues. The CDR3 here is CASRVSGNTIYF. CDR3 DNA: TGTGCCAGCCGGGTTTCTGGAAACACCATATATTTT.

This clone appeared a single time. The chain couples TRBV7-2 to TRBJ2-7; maybe TRBD1 (5 bases). Per the germline V gene, CDR1 is SGHTA and CDR2 is FQGNSA. CDR3 length equals 14 residues. Trimming took 4 bases from V and 2 from J, leaving 12 bases between them. The DNA of the CDR3 is TGTGCCAGCAGCTCCAGGGTCACACCCTACGAGCAGTACTTC. Its translation is CASSSRVTPYEQYF. Together with reference TRBV7-2 and TRBJ2-7, the CDR3 gives the full variable domain: GAGVSQSPSNKVTEKGKDVELRCDPISGHTALYWYRQSLGQGLEFLIYFQGNSAPDKSGLPSDRFSAERTGGSVSTLTIQRTQQEDSAVYLCASSSRVTPYEQYFGPGTRLTVT.

The chain couples TRBV15 to TRBJ1-6; 7 positions match TRBD1. The CDR3 runs to 16 residues. V was clipped by 1 base and J by 7 bases; unmatched bases: 7. Germline V CDR1 and CDR2: LNHNV, YYDKDF (reference sequence). DNA of the CDR3: TGTGCCACCAGCAGAGGATCCGGGACAGCAAATTCACCCCTCCACTTT. Residues: CATSRGSGTANSPLHF.

The chain combines TRBV12-5 with TRBJ2-7; TRBD1 agrees at 9 bases. With 6 bases clipped from V and 5 bases from J, the junction kept 8 bases outside the gene matches. CDR3 length: 14 residues. Germline V CDR1 and CDR2: LGHNT, FRNRAP. CDR3 bases: TGTGCTAGTGGCCACCGGGACAGGGTAAACGAGCAGTACTTC. The encoded protein is CASGHRDRVNEQYF.

The V call is TRBV11-2, the J call TRBJ1-4; 8 positions agree with TRBD1. This CDR3 has 15 amino acids. Germline CDR1 SGHAT, CDR2 FQNNGV. Trimming removed 5 bases from V and 5 bases from J; junction bases left unmatched: 7. CDR3 sequence: CASSPADRDNEKLFF. The CDR3 region has the DNA TGTGCCAGCAGCCCCGCGGACAGGGACAATGAAAAACTGTTTTTT.